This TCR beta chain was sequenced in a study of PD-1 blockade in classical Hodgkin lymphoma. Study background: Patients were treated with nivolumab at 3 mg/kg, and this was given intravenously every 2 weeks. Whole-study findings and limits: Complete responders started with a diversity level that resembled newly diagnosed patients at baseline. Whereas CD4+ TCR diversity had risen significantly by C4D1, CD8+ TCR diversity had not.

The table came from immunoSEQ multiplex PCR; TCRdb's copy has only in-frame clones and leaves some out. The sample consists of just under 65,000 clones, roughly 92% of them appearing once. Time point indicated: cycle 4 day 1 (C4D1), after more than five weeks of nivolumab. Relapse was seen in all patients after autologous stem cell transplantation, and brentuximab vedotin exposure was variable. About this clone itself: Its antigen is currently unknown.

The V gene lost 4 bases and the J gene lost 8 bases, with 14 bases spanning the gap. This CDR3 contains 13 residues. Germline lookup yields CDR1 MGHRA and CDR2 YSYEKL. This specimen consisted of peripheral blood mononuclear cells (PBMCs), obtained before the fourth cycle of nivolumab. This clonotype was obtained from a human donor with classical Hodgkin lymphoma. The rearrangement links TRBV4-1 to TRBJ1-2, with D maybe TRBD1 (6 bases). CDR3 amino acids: CASSRPGEGGYTF. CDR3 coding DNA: TGCGCCAGCAGCCGTCCAGGGGAGGGAGGCTACACCTTC.